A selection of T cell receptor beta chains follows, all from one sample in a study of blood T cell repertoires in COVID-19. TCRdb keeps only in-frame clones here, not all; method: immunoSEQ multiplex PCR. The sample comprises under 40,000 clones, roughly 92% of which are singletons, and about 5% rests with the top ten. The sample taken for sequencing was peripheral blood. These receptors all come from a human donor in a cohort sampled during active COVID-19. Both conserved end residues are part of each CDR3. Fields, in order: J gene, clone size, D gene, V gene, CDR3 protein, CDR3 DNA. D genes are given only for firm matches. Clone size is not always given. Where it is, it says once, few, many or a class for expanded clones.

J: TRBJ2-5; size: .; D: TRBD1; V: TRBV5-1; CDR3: CASSPGTGLLTRETQYF; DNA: TGCGCCAGCAGCCCCGGGACAGGTTTATTAACCAGGGAGACCCAGTACTTC
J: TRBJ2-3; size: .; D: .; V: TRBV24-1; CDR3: CATSEPGPKSTDTQYF; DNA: TGTGCCACCAGTGAGCCGGGTCCAAAGAGCACAGATACGCAGTATTTT
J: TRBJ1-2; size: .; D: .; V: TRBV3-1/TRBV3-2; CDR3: CASSRGAGYTF; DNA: TGTGCCAGCAGTCGGGGGGCTGGCTACACCTTC
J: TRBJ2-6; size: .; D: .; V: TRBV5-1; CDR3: CASSLQGPGANVLTF; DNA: TGCGCCAGCAGCCTACAGGGCCCCGGGGCCAACGTCCTGACTTTC
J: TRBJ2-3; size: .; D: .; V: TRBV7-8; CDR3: CASSTVGHRTDTQYF; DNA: TGTGCCAGCAGCACAGTGGGACATCGCACAGATACGCAGTATTTT
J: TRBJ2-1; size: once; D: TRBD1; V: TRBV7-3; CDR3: CASSFDRGPYNEQFF; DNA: TGTGCCAGCAGCTTCGACAGGGGGCCCTACAATGAGCAGTTCTTC
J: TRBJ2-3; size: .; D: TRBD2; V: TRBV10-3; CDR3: CAISEVGPSGGLGDTQYF; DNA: TGTGCCATCAGTGAAGTCGGCCCTAGCGGGGGGTTAGGAGATACGCAGTATTTT
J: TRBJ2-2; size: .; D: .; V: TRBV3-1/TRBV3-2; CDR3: CASSPMVAGAGELFF; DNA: TGTGCCAGCAGCCCTATGGTGGCAGGGGCCGGGGAGCTGTTTTTT
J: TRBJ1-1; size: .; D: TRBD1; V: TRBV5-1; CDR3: CASRAAGGNGNTEAFF; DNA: TGCGCCAGCAGGGCGGCAGGGGGTAATGGAAACACTGAAGCTTTCTTT
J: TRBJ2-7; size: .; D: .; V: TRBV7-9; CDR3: CASSLGLGQTYEQYF; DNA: TGTGCCAGCAGCTTAGGGCTGGGGCAAACCTACGAGCAGTACTTC
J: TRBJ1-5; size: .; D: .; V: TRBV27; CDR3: CASSLSSLNQPQHF; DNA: TGTGCCAGCAGTTTATCGTCCCTTAATCAGCCCCAGCATTTT
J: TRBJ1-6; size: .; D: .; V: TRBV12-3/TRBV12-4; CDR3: CASSFIPSPLHF; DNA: TGTGCCAGCAGTTTCATTCCTTCACCCCTCCACTTT
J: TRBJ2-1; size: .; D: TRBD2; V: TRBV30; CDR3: CAWSVAAGGVLFF; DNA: TGTGCCTGGAGTGTCGCAGCGGGAGGAGTACTGTTCTTC
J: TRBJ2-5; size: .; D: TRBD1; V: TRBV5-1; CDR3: CASSLKGQGFQETQYF; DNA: TGCGCCAGCAGCTTGAAGGGACAGGGTTTCCAAGAGACCCAGTACTTC
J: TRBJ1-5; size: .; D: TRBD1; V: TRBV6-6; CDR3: CASREHSRGRDQPQHF; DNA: TGTGCCAGCCGCGAACACTCGAGGGGGCGAGATCAGCCCCAGCATTTT
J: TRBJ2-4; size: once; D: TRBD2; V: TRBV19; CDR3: CASSLWGLAGDPPRDF; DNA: TGTGCCAGTAGCCTATGGGGACTAGCGGGAGACCCCCCGCGGGACTTC
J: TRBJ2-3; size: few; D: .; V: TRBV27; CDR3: CASSSSADTQYF; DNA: TGTGCCAGCAGTTCCTCCGCAGATACGCAGTATTTT
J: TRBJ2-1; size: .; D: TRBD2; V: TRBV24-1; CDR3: CATSDRSSGNEQFF; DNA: TGTGCCACCAGTGACCGTTCTAGCGGCAATGAGCAGTTCTTC
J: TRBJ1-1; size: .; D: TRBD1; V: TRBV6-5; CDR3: CASRDLTGDTEAFF; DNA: TGTGCCAGCAGAGACCTGACAGGGGACACTGAAGCTTTCTTT
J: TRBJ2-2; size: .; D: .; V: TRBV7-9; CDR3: CASSLARLPLNTGELFF; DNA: TGTGCCAGCAGCTTAGCGAGGTTACCGTTGAACACCGGGGAGCTGTTTTTT
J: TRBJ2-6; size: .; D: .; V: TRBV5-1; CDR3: CASSSNNRAGANVLTF; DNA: TGCGCCAGCAGCTCAAATAACAGGGCTGGGGCCAACGTCCTGACTTTC
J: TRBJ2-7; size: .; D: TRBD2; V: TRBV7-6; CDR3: CASSPRSTSGGTYEQYF; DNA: TGTGCCAGCAGTCCTAGGTCCACTAGCGGGGGAACCTACGAGCAGTACTTC